The rows below give T cell receptor beta chains drawn from one sample of a study of radiotherapy plus CTLA-4 blockade in lung cancer. Clones were read by immunoSEQ multiplex PCR, and TCRdb kept only the in-frame ones, dropping some. This table holds roughly 90,000 clones, 80% to 85% found once. The sequencing here drew on peripheral blood, taken from a patient treated with radiotherapy plus ipilimumab. These receptors were collected from a human donor with non-small cell lung cancer that progressed on radiotherapy plus ipilimumab. CDR3s include the opening cysteine and the closing phenylalanine or tryptophan. A D gene is named only where the DNA matches it firmly. Clone size, where shown, is once, few, many, or a class for clones that have expanded.

size	V	J	D	length	DNA	CDR3
once	TRBV27	TRBJ2-6	TRBD1	15	TGTGCCAGCAGGCGGACAGGGGGCCGGGCCAACGTCCTGACTTTC	CASRRTGGRANVLTF
NA	TRBV21-1	TRBJ2-5	NA	18	TGTGCCAGCAGCAAAGTGGCTAAAGCGGGAGGGCCTGGAGAGACCCAGTACTTC	CASSKVAKAGGPGETQYF
NA	TRBV28	TRBJ2-1	NA	13	TGTGCCAGCAGTTTAGGGGTACCCAATGAGCAGTTCTTC	CASSLGVPNEQFF
NA	TRBV28	TRBJ1-4	NA	14	TGTGCCAGCAGACCGATTGCAACTAATGAAAAACTGTTTTTT	CASRPIATNEKLFF
NA	TRBV27	TRBJ2-1	TRBD2	15	TGTGCCAGCAGCCATGGGCTAGCGGAGTACAATGAGCAGTTCTTC	CASSHGLAEYNEQFF
NA	TRBV5-4	TRBJ2-2	TRBD2	16	TGTGCCAGCAGCTTGCAGGCGGGAGTCCTCACCGGGGAGCTGTTTTTT	CASSLQAGVLTGELFF
NA	TRBV19	TRBJ2-7	TRBD1	14	TGTGCCAGTAGTCAACGACGGGACAGTTACGAGCAGTACTTC	CASSQRRDSYEQYF
NA	TRBV18	TRBJ1-4	NA	14	TGTGCCAGCTCACCAGGCGCAGGAGGCGAAAAACTGTTTTTT	CASSPGAGGEKLFF
NA	TRBV11-2	TRBJ2-1	TRBD2	15	TGTGCCAGCACCCTAGCGGGTAGCTCCTACAATGAGCAGTTCTTC	CASTLAGSSYNEQFF
NA	TRBV5-1	TRBJ2-1	TRBD2	15	TGCGCCAGCAGCTCTACCGGGACTAGCGGCAATGAGCAGTTCTTC	CASSSTGTSGNEQFF
NA	TRBV2	TRBJ2-3	NA	12	TGTGCCGGGGGGCTAAACACAGATACGCAGTATTTT	CAGGLNTDTQYF